This entry lists 7 T cell receptor beta chains sequenced from one sample in a study of OX40 agonist ivuxolimab in advanced cancers. Using immunoSEQ multiplex PCR, the repertoire was profiled, and TCRdb retains in-frame clones only, with some absent. This table holds around 30,000 clones, 89% found once. The starting material was CD4+ or CD8+ T cells sorted from blood, obtained in a trial of the OX40 agonist ivuxolimab. The receptors come from an adult with an advanced solid tumor such as melanoma, head and neck, liver or kidney cancer.

A single count supports this clone. The V call is TRBV14, the J call TRBJ2-2; D uncertain. Trimming removed 6 bases from V and 7 bases from J, with 12 bases in between. Germline CDR1 and CDR2: SGHDN and FVKESK. The CDR3 length is 13 residues. The CDR3 nucleotides are TGTGCCAGCAGAAATGACCTCCACGGGGAGCTGTTTTTT. Amino acid sequence: CASRNDLHGELFF.

The chain recombines TRBV9 with TRBJ1-3, with a weak D call TRBD1 (5 bases). The germline V and J ends were trimmed by 7 bases and 3 bases, with 8 bases remaining between them. Germline V gives CDR1 SGDLS, CDR2 YYNGEE. CDR3 length: 12 residues. The CDR3, as DNA: TGTGCCAGCCAGGGAGGTGGAAACACCATATATTTT. Translating gives CASQGGGNTIYF.

The V call is TRBV29-1, the J call TRBJ2-7; D may be TRBD2 (6 bases). Per the germline V gene, CDR1 is SQVTM and CDR2 is ANQGSEA. Trimming shortened V by 4 bases and J by 6 bases, and 19 bases separated the two germline ends. The CDR3 has 14 amino acids. CDR3: CSVVGGAGLREQYF. CDR3 DNA: TGCAGCGTTGTTGGCGGGGCCGGTCTTCGCGAGCAGTACTTC.

This clone was seen a few times. The chain has TRBV9 and TRBJ2-2; D remains ambiguous. Germline V lookup: CDR1 SGDLS, CDR2 YYNGEE. The CDR3 loop spans 15 amino acids. The V end lost 0 bases, the J end lost 5 bases, and 11 bases lay between the germline ends. Here the CDR3 reads CASSVVSDWTGELFF. CDR3 nucleotides: TGTGCCAGCAGCGTAGTCAGCGACTGGACCGGGGAGCTGTTTTTT.

V gene TRBV27 combines with J gene TRBJ2-5, with D possibly TRBD1 on 6 matching bases. The V gene's germline CDR1 is MNHEY and CDR2 SMNVEV (reference sequence). V gave up 6 bases and J gave up 5 bases, with 13 bases separating them. The CDR3 covers 13 residues. The CDR3 nucleotides are TGTGCCAGCAGGGAACAGGGAGAGGAGACCCAGTACTTC. This gives the protein CASREQGEETQYF.

The V and J genes are TRBV5-4 and TRBJ2-7, with TRBD1 matching over 9 bases. The germline CDR1 and CDR2 sequences are SGHNT and YYREEE (reference sequence). The CDR3 covers 15 residues. Trimming at V came to 4 bases and at J to 1 base, leaving 6 bases not matched to a gene. The CDR3 protein is CASSNSGTGSYEQYF. DNA for the CDR3: TGTGCCAGCAGCAACTCCGGGACAGGGTCCTACGAGCAGTACTTC. Full variable domain (missing parts from reference TRBV5-4 and TRBJ2-7): ETGVTQSPTHLIKTRGQQVTLRCSSQSGHNTVSWYQQALGQGPQFIFQYYREEENGRGNFPPRFSGLQFPNYSSELNVNALELDDSALYLCASSNSGTGSYEQYFGPGTRLTVT.

This chain links TRBV7-8 with TRBJ1-2, with no clear D. The CDR3 runs 14 residues. Germline V gene lookup returns CDR1 SGHVS and CDR2 FQNEAQ. The V gene lost 7 bases and the J gene lost 7 bases, with 19 bases spanning the gap. CDR3: CASTPIGLGGGYTF. In DNA, the CDR3 is TGTGCCAGCACCCCCATTGGCCTAGGCGGTGGCTACACCTTC.